Presented here are 6 T cell receptor beta chains from one specimen sequenced in a study of identical twins. Each CDR3 protein gets one entry after TCRdb re-called the 5' RACE reads with MiXCR. The profile shows roughly 240,000 distinct CDR3 sequences, approximately 7% of them singletons. Another study also made use of these data, one on yellow fever vaccine responses in identical twins.

The sample taken for sequencing was memory (CD45RO+) T cells sorted from blood. These receptor sequences come from a woman aged 18-35 years in good health.

This clonotype has ten or more counts. This chain joins TRBV10-3 and TRBJ2-3; D is uncertain. V was pared by 10 bases and J by 0 bases, with 11 bases between. CDR1 ENHRY and CDR2 SYGVKD come from the germline V gene. This CDR3 is built from 13 residues. CDR3 sequence reads: CATTAPSTDTQYF. Here the CDR3 DNA reads TGTGCCACCACAGCACCGAGCACAGATACGCAGTATTTT.

This clonotype was detected a few times. This rearrangement joins TRBV10-3 to TRBJ1-1, with a possible D match to TRBD1 (5 bases). The CDR3 totals 14 residues. Germline V gene sequence: CDR1 ENHRY, CDR2 SYGVKD. V was trimmed by 4 bases and J by 5 bases, leaving 14 bases between them. The CDR3 reads CAISGREVGTEAFF. In DNA form, the CDR3 reads TGTGCCATCAGTGGCAGGGAGGTTGGGACTGAAGCTTTCTTT.

This clonotype has ten or more counts. The genes are TRBV12-3 or TRBV12-4 and TRBJ2-1, with no clear D. V was shortened by 8 bases and J by 4 bases, with 18 bases between the two germline ends. The CDR3 has 15 residues. For the CDR3, the DNA is TGTGCCAGCCCCCCCGCCGGGTCAGAATACAATGAGCAGTTCTTC. Amino acid sequence: CASPPAGSEYNEQFF.

This chain joins TRBV12-3 or TRBV12-4 and TRBJ2-1, with D perhaps TRBD2 (5 bases). CDR3 length equals 12 residues. Trimming shortened V by 5 bases and J by 5 bases, and 7 bases separated the two germline ends. Here the CDR3 DNA reads TGTGCCAGCAGTCCGGGGAACAATGAGCAGTTCTTC. Its protein product is CASSPGNNEQFF.

By proportion, this clonotype is medium-sized (0.01 to 0.1%). The rearrangement joins TRBV12-3 or TRBV12-4 to TRBJ2-5; D gene unclear. The CDR3 is 11 amino acids. The germline V and J ends were trimmed by 8 bases and 2 bases, with 6 bases remaining between them. CDR3 DNA: TGTGCCAGCGGCCAACAAGAGACCCAGTACTTC. Encoded protein: CASGQQETQYF.

The sample holds many counts of this clonotype. The CDR3 DNA follows: TGTGCCAGCAGTTGGGGGGATGAAAAACTGTTTTTT. Its protein is CASSWGDEKLFF. The genes are TRBV12-3 or TRBV12-4 and TRBJ1-4; possibly TRBD1 for D (5 bases). The CDR3 spans 12 residues. V lost 4 bases to trimming and J lost 6 bases, with 6 bases between them.